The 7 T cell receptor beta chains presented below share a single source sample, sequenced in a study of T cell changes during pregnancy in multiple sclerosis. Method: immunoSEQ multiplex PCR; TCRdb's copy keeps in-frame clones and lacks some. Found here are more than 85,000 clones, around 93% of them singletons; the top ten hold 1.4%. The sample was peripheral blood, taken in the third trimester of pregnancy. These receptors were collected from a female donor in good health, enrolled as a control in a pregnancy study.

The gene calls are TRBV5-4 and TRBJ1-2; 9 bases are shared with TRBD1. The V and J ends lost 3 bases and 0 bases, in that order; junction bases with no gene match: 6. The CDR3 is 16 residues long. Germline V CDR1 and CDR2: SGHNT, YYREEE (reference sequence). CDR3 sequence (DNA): TGTGCCAGCAGCTGGAACAGGGGGCTAGCTAACTATGGCTACACCTTC. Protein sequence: CASSWNRGLANYGYTF. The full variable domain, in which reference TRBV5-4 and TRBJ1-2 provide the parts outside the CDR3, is ETGVTQSPTHLIKTRGQQVTLRCSSQSGHNTVSWYQQALGQGPQFIFQYYREEENGRGNFPPRFSGLQFPNYSSELNVNALELDDSALYLCASSWNRGLANYGYTFGSGTRLTVV.

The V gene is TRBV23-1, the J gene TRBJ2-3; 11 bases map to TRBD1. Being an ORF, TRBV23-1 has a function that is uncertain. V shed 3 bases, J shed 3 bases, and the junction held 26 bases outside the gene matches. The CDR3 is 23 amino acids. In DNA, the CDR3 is TGCGCCAGCAGTCAGCCGGGACAGGGGGTATTAGCCCGACCCGAATCCTGTACAGATACGCAGTATTTT. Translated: CASSQPGQGVLARPESCTDTQYF.

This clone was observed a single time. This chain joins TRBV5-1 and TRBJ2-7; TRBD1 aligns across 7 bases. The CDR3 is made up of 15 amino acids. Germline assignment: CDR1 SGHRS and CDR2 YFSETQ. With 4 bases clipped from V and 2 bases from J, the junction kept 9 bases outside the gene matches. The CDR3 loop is CASSITGDPTYEQYF. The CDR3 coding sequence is TGCGCCAGCAGCATAACAGGGGACCCGACCTACGAGCAGTACTTC.

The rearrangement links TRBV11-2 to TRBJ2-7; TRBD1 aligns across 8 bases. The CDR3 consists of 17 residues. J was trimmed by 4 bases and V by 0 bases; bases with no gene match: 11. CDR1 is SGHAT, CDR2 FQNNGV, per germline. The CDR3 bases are TGTGCCAGCAGCTTAGATCTCAGGGGGCCTTTAGGATACGAGCAGTACTTC. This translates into CASSLDLRGPLGYEQYF. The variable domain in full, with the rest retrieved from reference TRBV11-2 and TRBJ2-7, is EAGVAQSPRYKIIEKRQSVAFWCNPISGHATLYWYQQILGQGPKLLIQFQNNGVVDDSQLPKDRFSAERLKGVDSTLKIQPAKLEDSAVYLCASSLDLRGPLGYEQYFGPGTRLTVT.

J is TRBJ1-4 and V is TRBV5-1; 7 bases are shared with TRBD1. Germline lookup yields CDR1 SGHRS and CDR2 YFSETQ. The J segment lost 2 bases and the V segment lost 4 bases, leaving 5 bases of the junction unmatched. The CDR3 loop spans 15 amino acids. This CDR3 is CASSQGVSTNEKLFF. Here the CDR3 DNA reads TGCGCCAGCAGCCAGGGGGTTTCGACTAATGAAAAACTGTTTTTT.

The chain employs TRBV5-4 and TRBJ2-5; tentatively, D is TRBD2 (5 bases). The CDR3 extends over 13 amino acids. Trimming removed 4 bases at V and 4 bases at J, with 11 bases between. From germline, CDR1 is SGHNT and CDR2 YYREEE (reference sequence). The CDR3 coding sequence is TGTGCCAGCAGCCCAGATCGGGGAGAGACCCAGTACTTC. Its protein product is CASSPDRGETQYF.

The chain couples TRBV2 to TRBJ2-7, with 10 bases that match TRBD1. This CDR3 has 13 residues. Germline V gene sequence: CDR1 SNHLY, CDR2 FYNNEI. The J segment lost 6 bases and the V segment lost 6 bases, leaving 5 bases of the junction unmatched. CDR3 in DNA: TGTGCCAGCAGCCTAGGACAGGGGGGCGAGCAGTACTTC. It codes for CASSLGQGGEQYF.